The present T cell receptor (beta chain) was sequenced within a study of blood T cell repertoires in COVID-19. Unmatched junction bases numbered 6, after V lost 3 bases and J lost 2 bases. The CDR3 loop spans 16 amino acids. Per germline, CDR1 KGHDR and CDR2 SFDVKD. TCRdb's table, derived via immunoSEQ multiplex PCR, lists solely in-frame clones and lacks some. The sample yields about 260,000 clones, approximately 82% seen once. Sequencing used peripheral blood. This rearrangement joins TRBV24-1 to TRBJ2-1; 7 bases agree with TRBD2. This clonotype was sampled from a woman at least 80 years old with acute or convalescent COVID-19. In nucleotides, the CDR3 is TGTGCCACCAGTGATACTTCCGCGGGAGCCTACAATGAGCAGTTCTTC. Translating gives CATSDTSAGAYNEQFF.